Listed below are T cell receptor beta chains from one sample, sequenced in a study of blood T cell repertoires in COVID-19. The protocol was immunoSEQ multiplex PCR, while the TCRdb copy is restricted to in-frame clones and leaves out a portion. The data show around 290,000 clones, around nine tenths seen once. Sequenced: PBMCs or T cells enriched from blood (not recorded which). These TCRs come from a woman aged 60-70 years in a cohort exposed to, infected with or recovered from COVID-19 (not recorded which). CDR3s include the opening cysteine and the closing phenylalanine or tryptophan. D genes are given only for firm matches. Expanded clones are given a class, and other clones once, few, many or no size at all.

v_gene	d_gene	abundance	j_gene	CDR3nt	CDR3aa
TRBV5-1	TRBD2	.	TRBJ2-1	TGCGCCAGCAGCTCGGGACTAGCGGTCTTCACCTACAATGAGCAGTTCTTC	CASSSGLAVFTYNEQFF
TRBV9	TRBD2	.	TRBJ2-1	TGTGCCAGCAGCGTAGAGGGAGGGAGGGCCGGAAATGAGCAGTTCTTC	CASSVEGGRAGNEQFF
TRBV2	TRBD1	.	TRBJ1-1	TGTGCCAGCAACCCGACAGGGGGCTTCACTGAAGCTTTCTTT	CASNPTGGFTEAFF
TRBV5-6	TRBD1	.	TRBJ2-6	TGTGCCAGCAGCTTACGGGACAGGGGCTTCTCTGGGGCCAACGTCCTGACTTTC	CASSLRDRGFSGANVLTF
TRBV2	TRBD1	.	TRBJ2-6	TGTGCCAGCAGTAGGGGGCTCCAGGGCTCTGGGGCCAACGTCCTGACTTTC	CASSRGLQGSGANVLTF
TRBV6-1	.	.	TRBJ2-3	TGTGCCAGCGGTGCGGGGAGCACAGATACGCAGTATTTT	CASGAGSTDTQYF
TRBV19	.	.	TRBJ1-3	TGTGCCAGTTCGAGGAACTCTGGAAACACCATATATTTT	CASSRNSGNTIYF
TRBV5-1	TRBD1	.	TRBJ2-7	TGCGCCAGCCAAAAAGACCCGGGACAGAGCTCCTACGAGCAGTACTTC	CASQKDPGQSSYEQYF
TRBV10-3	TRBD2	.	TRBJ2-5	TGTGCCATCGGGGCGGGAGATTTCAAGACCCAGTACTTC	CAIGAGDFKTQYF
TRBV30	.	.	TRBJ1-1	TGTGCCTGGAGTGTCACAGGGCACACTGAAGCTTTCTTT	CAWSVTGHTEAFF
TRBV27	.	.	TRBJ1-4	TGTGCCAGCAGTTTATCCGCAGGGACTAATGAAAAACTGTTTTTT	CASSLSAGTNEKLFF
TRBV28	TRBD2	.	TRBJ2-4	TGTGCCAGCAGGCTAGCGGGAGGCAAAAACATTCAGTACTTC	CASRLAGGKNIQYF
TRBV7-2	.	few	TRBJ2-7	TGTGCCAGCAGCTTAGCCGGAGTAACCCACACCGGCGAGCAGTACTTC	CASSLAGVTHTGEQYF
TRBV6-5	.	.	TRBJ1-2	TGTGCCACCCGGGACACGATCTATGGCTACACCTTC	CATRDTIYGYTF
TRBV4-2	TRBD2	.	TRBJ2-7	TGTGCCAGCAGCCGTACTAGCGGGAGGTATTACGAGCAGTACTTC	CASSRTSGRYYEQYF
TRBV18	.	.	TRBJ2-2	TGTGCCAGCTCACCAGATGGCCCCGGGGAGCTGTTTTTT	CASSPDGPGELFF
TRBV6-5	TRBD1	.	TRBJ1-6	TGTGCCAGCAGCTCCCAGGGACAGGGGAGTAACCTCCACTTT	CASSSQGQGSNLHF
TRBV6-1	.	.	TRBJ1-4	TGTGCCAGCAGTGAACTCGGGAGGGCTGCTCGACGCTCCAATGAAAAACTGTTTTTT	CASSELGRAARRSNEKLFF
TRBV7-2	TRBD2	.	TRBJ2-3	TGTGCCAGCAGCTTATCGGGGGGGGATACGCAGTATTTT	CASSLSGGDTQYF
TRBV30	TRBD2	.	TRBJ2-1	TGTGCCTGGAGTGTAATCCCCCCTTTGGGGGACTATCCCATAACCTACAATGAGCAGTTCTTC	CAWSVIPPLGDYPITYNEQFF
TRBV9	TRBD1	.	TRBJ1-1	TGTGCCAGCAGCCCCGGGACAGGTAACACTGAAGCTTTCTTT	CASSPGTGNTEAFF
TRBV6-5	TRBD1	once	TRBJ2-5	TGTGCCAGCAGTTACCGGACAGGGGGACAAGAGACCCAGTACTTC	CASSYRTGGQETQYF
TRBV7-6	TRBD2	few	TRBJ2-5	TGTGCCAGCAGCCAGAGAGGGCTAGCGGGCCAAGAGACCCAGTACTTC	CASSQRGLAGQETQYF
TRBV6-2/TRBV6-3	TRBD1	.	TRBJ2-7	TGTGCCAGCAGTTACTCGCGAGGGACAGGTGACCCCTACGAGCAGTACTTC	CASSYSRGTGDPYEQYF
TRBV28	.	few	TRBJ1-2	TGTGCCGTCACTAGGGAGGGGAGAATGGGTGGCTACACCTTC	CAVTREGRMGGYTF
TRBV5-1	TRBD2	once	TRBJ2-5	TGCGCCAGCAGCTTACTAGCGGGAGAAGAGACCCAGTACTTC	CASSLLAGEETQYF
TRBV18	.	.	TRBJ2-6	TGTGCCAGCTCACCACGAGGACAGTCTGGGGCCAACGTCCTGACTTTC	CASSPRGQSGANVLTF
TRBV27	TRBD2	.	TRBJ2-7	TGTGCCAGCAGTTCACTAGCGGGAGCCTACGAGCAGTACTTC	CASSSLAGAYEQYF
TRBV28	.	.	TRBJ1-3	TGTGCCAGCAGTTTATGGGGAGCAGGGGAAGGAAACACCATATATTTT	CASSLWGAGEGNTIYF
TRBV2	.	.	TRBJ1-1	TGTGCCAGCAGTGCGGGACACGGCAGGGGAGGGACTGAAGCTTTCTTT	CASSAGHGRGGTEAFF
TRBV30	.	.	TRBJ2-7	TGTGCCCCCGGGACAATGACCTACGAGCAGTACTTC	CAPGTMTYEQYF
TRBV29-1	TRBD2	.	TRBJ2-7	TGCAGCGTTGAAGTCTGGGACAGACCCGGGACTAGCGGGTTCTACGAGCAGTACTTC	CSVEVWDRPGTSGFYEQYF
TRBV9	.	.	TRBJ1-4	TGTGCCAGCAGCCTCTTTCAGGGAGGGAGTAATGAAAAACTGTTTTTT	CASSLFQGGSNEKLFF
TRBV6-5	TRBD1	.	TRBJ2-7	TGTGCCAGCAGTTATCAGGCAGGGGGCTTCTACGAGCAGTACTTC	CASSYQAGGFYEQYF
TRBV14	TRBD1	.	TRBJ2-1	TGTGCCAGCAGCCCAGGGGGACAGGGGGGCCGCGATGAGCAGTTCTTC	CASSPGGQGGRDEQFF
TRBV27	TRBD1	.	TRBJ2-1	TGTGCCAGCAGTCCTCGACAGGGGGATCTCTACAATGAGCAGTTCTTC	CASSPRQGDLYNEQFF
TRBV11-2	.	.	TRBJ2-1	TGTGCCAGCAGCTTAGTGGGGAGTGGTTCCTACAATGAGCAGTTCTTC	CASSLVGSGSYNEQFF
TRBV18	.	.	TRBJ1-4	TGTGCCAGCTCACCCAACATTGGTGAAAAACTGTTTTTT	CASSPNIGEKLFF
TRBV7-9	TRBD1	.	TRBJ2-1	TGTGCCAGCAGCTTACCCGGGACAGGGTCCAATGAGCAGTTCTTC	CASSLPGTGSNEQFF
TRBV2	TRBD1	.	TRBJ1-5	TGTGCCAGCAGTGGAGGGACAGGGGGCGCGCAGCCCCAGCATTTT	CASSGGTGGAQPQHF
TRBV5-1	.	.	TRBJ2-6	TGCGCCAGCAGCTTGGCCTATGGGGCTTCTGGGGCCAACGTCCTGACTTTC	CASSLAYGASGANVLTF